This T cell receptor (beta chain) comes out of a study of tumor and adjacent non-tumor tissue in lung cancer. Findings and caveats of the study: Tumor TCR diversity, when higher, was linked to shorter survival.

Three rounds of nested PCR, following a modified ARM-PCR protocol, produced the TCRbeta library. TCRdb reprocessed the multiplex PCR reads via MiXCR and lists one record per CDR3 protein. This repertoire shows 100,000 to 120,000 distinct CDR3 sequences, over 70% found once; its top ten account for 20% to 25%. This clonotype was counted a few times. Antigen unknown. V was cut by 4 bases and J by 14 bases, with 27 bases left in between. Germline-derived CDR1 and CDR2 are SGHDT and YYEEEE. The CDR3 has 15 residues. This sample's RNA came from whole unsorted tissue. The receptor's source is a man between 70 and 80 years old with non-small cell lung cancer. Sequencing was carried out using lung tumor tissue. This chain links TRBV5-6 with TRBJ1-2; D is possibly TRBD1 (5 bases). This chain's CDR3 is CASSRIDRANYDYTF. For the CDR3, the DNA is TGTGCCAGCAGCAGAATCGACAGAGCTAATTATGACTATACCTTC.